The clone carrying this T cell receptor (beta chain) was picked up a small number of times. Its matching antigen is unknown. CD25-based Treg depletion was applied to purified naive CD4+ T cells. Whole-study findings and limits: The TCR gene usage of tumor memory CD4+ T cells clustered together with blood and lymph node memory CD4+ cells and with lymph node naive CD4+ cells.

TCRdb processed the 5' RACE reads anew with MiXCR; each CDR3 protein has one entry. The repertoire holds 62,000 or so distinct CDR3 sequences, 25% to 30% seen once, with roughly 2% in the top ten. Germline CDR1 and CDR2: DFQATT and SNEGSKA (reference sequence). The CDR3 runs to 14 residues. V lost 0 bases and J lost 4; bases outside the gene matches: 3. Sequencing input: tumor-infiltrating naive CD4+ T cells sorted from the breast tumor. The subset: naive CD4+ T cells, CD4+CD45RA+CD25-. The origin of this receptor is a female donor with breast cancer. This chain links TRBV20-1 with TRBJ2-3, with TRBD2 matching 8 bases. CDR3 in DNA: TGCAGTGCTAGAGAGGCACTAGCGGCAGATACGCAGTATTTT. It yields the protein CSAREALAADTQYF.